This T cell receptor beta chain was documented in a study of T-cell memory formation after mild COVID-19. MiXCR, run by TCRdb on the 5' RACE reads, gives a single entry per CDR3 protein. The repertoire holds around 300,000 distinct CDR3 sequences, about a sixth seen once, with about 21% in the top ten. In its sample, this clonotype was seen a few times. CDR1 and CDR2 from the germline V gene are SGHVS and FNYEAQ. V was cut by 5 bases and J by 8 bases, with 22 bases left in between. This CDR3 has 17 amino acids. This chain links TRBV7-6 with TRBJ1-6, with D possibly TRBD1 on 5 matching bases. The origin of this receptor is a young man who had mild COVID-19 (a few samples of this study predate the infection). Cell type and time point are not known. What was sequenced was PBMCs or a T cell subset sorted from them (not recorded which). This CDR3 reads CASSGGGSIPLDSPLHF. The DNA for the CDR3 is TGTGCCAGCAGCGGCGGGGGGTCTATACCACTCGATTCACCCCTCCACTTT.